The 28 T cell receptor beta chains reported below all come from one sample, sequenced in a study of T-cell reconstitution after alpha-beta-depleted transplantation in children. As it was prepared, the TCRbeta library received unique molecular identifiers. TCRdb called the PCR reads again in MiXCR, with one record for every CDR3 protein. The sample carries about 580,000 distinct CDR3 sequences, around 27% recorded once. Specimen: PBMCs, collected before TCRalphabeta/CD19-depleted stem cell transplant. The source is a boy under two years old with Wiskott-Aldrich syndrome, due to receive a stem cell transplant.

The sample holds a few counts of this clonotype. The rearrangement uses TRBV11-3 and TRBJ2-1; perhaps TRBD1 as D (5 bases). The CDR3 contains 15 residues. The germline V and J ends were trimmed by 1 base and 7 bases, with 14 bases remaining between them. Per the germline V gene, CDR1 is SGHNT and CDR2 is YENEEA. CDR3 sequence: CASSLGDSYRNEQFF. Written as DNA, the CDR3 is TGTGCCAGCAGCTTAGGTGACAGCTATAGGAATGAGCAGTTCTTC.

The V gene is TRBV29-1, the J gene TRBJ2-5; either TRBD1 or TRBD2 may fit D (5 bases each). V shed 4 bases and J shed 5 bases, with 11 bases lying between them. The CDR3 totals 12 residues. Germline CDR1 and CDR2: SQVTM and ANQGSEA. The CDR3 region is CSVVSGAETQYF. The CDR3 region has the DNA TGCAGCGTTGTTTCCGGGGCCGAGACCCAGTACTTC.

This clonotype was seen a single time. The V call is TRBV20-1, the J call TRBJ2-3; 11 bases are shared with TRBD2. The CDR3 sequence is 16 residues long. Trimming removed 5 bases from V and 4 bases from J; junction bases left unmatched: 11. From germline, CDR1 is DFQATT and CDR2 SNEGSKA (reference sequence). The CDR3 region has the DNA TGCAGTGCTTTAACCGCCCGGACTAGCGGGTCAGATACGCAGTATTTT. Translation gives CSALTARTSGSDTQYF.

This chain connects TRBV29-1 to TRBJ2-1; D not certain. The CDR3 has 13 residues. V lost 4 bases and J lost 5, with 12 bases in between. Germline V CDR1 and CDR2: SQVTM, ANQGSEA. The CDR3 DNA reads TGCAGCGTTGCCGGTTTGATCCACAATGAGCAGTTCTTC. This translates into CSVAGLIHNEQFF.

The gene calls are TRBV27 and TRBJ2-7; 10 bases agree with TRBD1. Unmatched junction bases numbered 11, after V lost 3 bases and J lost 6 bases. The germline gives CDR1 MNHEY, CDR2 SMNVEV (reference sequence). The CDR3 has 16 residues. The CDR3 region has the DNA TGTGCCAGCAGTTTTCGGGGGCCGGGACAGGGGTTCGAGCAGTACTTC. The encoded protein is CASSFRGPGQGFEQYF.

The chain links TRBV7-6 to TRBJ1-4; D may be TRBD1 (6 bases). V dropped 5 bases and J dropped 7 bases, with 17 bases sitting between them. CDR1 and CDR2 from the germline V gene are SGHVS and FNYEAQ. The CDR3 runs to 15 residues. The CDR3 DNA reads TGTGCCAGCAGCCGTACAGGGAGGGAGGGTGAAAAACTGTTTTTT. The encoded protein is CASSRTGREGEKLFF.

In its sample, this clonotype was seen a few times. The rearrangement uses TRBV28 and TRBJ2-1; D is possibly TRBD1 (5 bases). Trimming left V 2 bases short and J 5 bases short, with 19 bases between. Germline V gene sequence: CDR1 MDHEN, CDR2 SYDVKM. The CDR3 loop spans 17 amino acids. The CDR3 nucleotides read TGTGCCAGCAGTTTAAGTCGGATGGGGCGGAATCACAATGAGCAGTTCTTC. This codes for CASSLSRMGRNHNEQFF. Drawing the rest from reference TRBV28 and TRBJ2-1, the complete variable domain is DVKVTQSSRYLVKRTGEKVFLECVQDMDHENMFWYRQDPGLGLRLIYFSYDVKMKEKGDIPEGYSVSREKKERFSLILESASTNQTSMYLCASSLSRMGRNHNEQFFGPGTRLTVL.

This clonotype was counted a few times. This sequence joins TRBV20-1 and TRBJ2-3; 12 positions match TRBD2. Germline CDR1 is DFQATT and CDR2 is SNEGSKA (reference sequence). There are 13 residues in the CDR3. DNA for the CDR3: TGCGGACGACTAGCGGGAGTGTCAGATACGCAGTATTTT. Residues: CGRLAGVSDTQYF.

This clonotype was counted a few times. The CDR3 DNA is TGCAGCGGCCGGGACACTAACTATGGCTACACCTTC. It specifies CSGRDTNYGYTF. The rearrangement uses TRBV29-1 and TRBJ1-2, with D possibly matching TRBD1 (6 bases). The CDR3 has 12 amino acids. V was cut by 7 bases and J by 0 bases, with 9 bases left in between. Germline V lookup: CDR1 SQVTM, CDR2 ANQGSEA.

This clonotype appeared a few times. This chain uses TRBV20-1 with TRBJ2-7; 7 positions match TRBD2. CDR1 is DFQATT, CDR2 SNEGSKA, per germline (reference sequence). The V segment lost 6 bases and the J segment 5 bases; nucleotides outside the gene matches: 19. This CDR3 comprises 16 residues. The CDR3 loop reads CSAGGRGGPFGNEQYF. The CDR3 coding sequence is TGCAGTGCCGGAGGGAGGGGTGGGCCTTTCGGGAACGAGCAGTACTTC.

This clonotype was observed a handful of times. This chain links TRBV10-3 with TRBJ2-1, with D possibly TRBD1 on 6 matching bases. CDR1 ENHRY and CDR2 SYGVKD come from the germline V gene. The CDR3 loop spans 15 amino acids. V gave up 6 bases and J gave up 9 bases, with 21 bases separating them. The CDR3 here is CAIRGLGTLNSEQFF. The DNA for the CDR3 is TGTGCCATCAGGGGCTTAGGGACATTAAATAGTGAGCAGTTCTTC.

The chain joins TRBV27 to TRBJ2-6, with D possibly called TRBD1 or TRBD2 (5 bases each). Germline V gene sequence: CDR1 MNHEY, CDR2 SMNVEV (reference sequence). V gave up 3 bases and J gave up 0 bases, with 9 bases separating them. The CDR3 covers 16 residues. The CDR3 region is CASSFSGPSGANVLTF. The CDR3 nucleotides are TGTGCCAGCAGTTTTTCGGGGCCCTCTGGGGCCAACGTCCTGACTTTC.

V and J are TRBV12-3 or TRBV12-4 and TRBJ1-3; D gene ambiguous. The V gene lost 2 bases and the J gene lost 9 bases, with 8 bases spanning the gap. The CDR3 has 12 amino acids. CDR3 residues: CASSLPARTIYF. The CDR3 coding sequence is TGTGCCAGCAGTTTACCCGCGCGCACCATATATTTT.

The rearrangement joins TRBV5-1 to TRBJ2-1; the match to TRBD2 covers 7 bases. Germline V gene sequence: CDR1 SGHRS, CDR2 YFSETQ. V was clipped by 2 bases and J by 0 bases; unmatched bases: 2. The CDR3 totals 15 residues. This CDR3 reads CASSFRDYSYNEQFF. For the CDR3, the DNA is TGCGCCAGCAGCTTCCGGGACTACTCCTACAATGAGCAGTTCTTC. Variable domain in full (rest from reference TRBV5-1 and TRBJ2-1): KAGVTQTPRYLIKTRGQQVTLSCSPISGHRSVSWYQQTPGQGLQFLFEYFSETQRNKGNFPGRFSGRQFSNSRSEMNVSTLELGDSALYLCASSFRDYSYNEQFFGPGTRLTVL.

This clonotype has just a few counts. The rearrangement joins TRBV28 to TRBJ2-5; 7 bases match TRBD2. The CDR3 extends over 16 amino acids. J lost 2 bases, V lost 5 bases, and 11 bases had no gene match. Germline CDR1 reads MDHEN; CDR2 reads SYDVKM. For the CDR3, the DNA is TGTGCCAGCAGTCATGAAGGGGCGGGGGAACAAGAGACCCAGTACTTC. It codes for CASSHEGAGEQETQYF. The full variable domain, rest sourced from reference TRBV28 and TRBJ2-5, is DVKVTQSSRYLVKRTGEKVFLECVQDMDHENMFWYRQDPGLGLRLIYFSYDVKMKEKGDIPEGYSVSREKKERFSLILESASTNQTSMYLCASSHEGAGEQETQYFGPGTRLLVL.

This clonotype was observed a few times. This rearrangement joins TRBV5-1 to TRBJ2-1; no reliable D call. The CDR3 has 19 residues. Trimming removed 0 bases at V and 0 bases at J, with 19 bases between. Per germline, CDR1 SGHRS and CDR2 YFSETQ. CDR3 protein: CASSLAGNSAPSSYNEQFF. The CDR3 DNA is TGCGCCAGCAGCTTGGCTGGGAACTCCGCCCCAAGCTCCTACAATGAGCAGTTCTTC.

This clonotype was seen once. The chain links TRBV6-6 to TRBJ1-1; unclear D gene. CDR3 length: 11 amino acids. Per the germline V gene, CDR1 is MNHNY and CDR2 is SVGAGI (reference sequence). The V end was cut by 2 bases, the J end by 7 bases, with 5 bases between. CDR3 sequence reads: CASSYGGEAFF. As DNA, the CDR3 is TGTGCCAGCAGTTACGGAGGTGAAGCTTTCTTT.

This clonotype was observed a handful of times. The rearrangement uses TRBV6-1 and TRBJ2-5, with D perhaps TRBD2 (5 bases). Deletions cut 5 bases from V and 5 bases from J, with 12 bases between. The CDR3 runs 13 residues. The germline gives CDR1 MNHNS, CDR2 SASEGT. CDR3: CASSPRVQETQYF. The CDR3, as DNA: TGTGCCAGCAGTCCGCGGGTCCAGGAGACCCAGTACTTC.

The DNA of the CDR3 is TGTGCCATCAGTGGTACTCCCGATGTTTGGAGCACAGATACGCAGTATTTT. Translation gives CAISGTPDVWSTDTQYF. This chain joins TRBV10-3 and TRBJ2-3; D is unresolved. The CDR3 has 17 amino acids. V lost 4 bases and J lost 0, with 17 bases in between. Germline-derived CDR1 and CDR2 are ENHRY and SYGVKD.

This clonotype was observed a handful of times. The chain carries TRBV3-1 and TRBJ1-2; D not certain. CDR3 length equals 12 residues. Looked up from germline, CDR1 is LGHDT and CDR2 is YNNKEL (reference sequence). Trimming cost V 2 bases and J 9 bases, with 10 bases left between them. CDR3 protein: CASSQRHQRYTF. CDR3 DNA sequence: TGTGCCAGCAGCCAACGTCATCAGCGCTACACCTTC.

The rearrangement links TRBV29-1 to TRBJ2-3; 8 nucleotides match TRBD1. The CDR3 is 16 residues long. The V segment lost 5 bases and the J segment 4 bases; nucleotides outside the gene matches: 14. CDR1 and CDR2 from the germline V gene are SQVTM and ANQGSEA. In DNA, the CDR3 is TGCAGCGTTCCCAGATCAGGGGGCGGTGGGTCAGATACGCAGTATTTT. Its protein is CSVPRSGGGGSDTQYF.

V gene TRBV10-3 combines with J gene TRBJ2-4; possibly TRBD1 for D (6 bases). V was cut by 6 bases and J by 1 base, with 13 bases left in between. The germline V gene encodes CDR1 ENHRY and CDR2 SYGVKD. This CDR3 has 15 residues. CDR3 residues: CAISTNDRAKNIQYF. As DNA, the CDR3 is TGTGCCATCAGCACAAACGACAGGGCCAAAAACATTCAGTACTTC.

J is TRBJ2-4 and V is TRBV12-3 or TRBV12-4, with no clear D. Trimming removed 6 bases at V and 2 bases at J, with 11 bases between. This CDR3 comprises 14 residues. The CDR3 region is CASSPRPTKNIQYF. The CDR3 region has the DNA TGTGCCAGCAGCCCCCGGCCCACCAAAAACATTCAGTACTTC.

J is TRBJ2-1 and V is TRBV10-3; the match to TRBD2 covers 11 bases. Germline CDR1 reads ENHRY; CDR2 reads SYGVKD. The CDR3 loop spans 15 amino acids. J lost 4 bases, V lost 10 bases, and 9 bases had no gene match. Written as DNA, the CDR3 is TGTGCCAGCTACGGGACTAGCGGCGATTACAATGAGCAGTTCTTC. Translating gives CASYGTSGDYNEQFF.

This clonotype was picked up a small number of times. V gene TRBV20-1 combines with J gene TRBJ1-6; TRBD1 matches at 7 bases. The J segment lost 14 bases and the V segment lost 1 base, leaving 14 bases of the junction unmatched. This CDR3 has 15 residues. Germline loops: CDR1 DFQATT, CDR2 SNEGSKA (reference sequence). This chain's CDR3 is CSARGLDRSSRALHF. DNA for the CDR3: TGCAGTGCTAGAGGATTGGACAGGAGTTCCAGAGCCCTCCACTTT.

The chain has TRBV19 and TRBJ1-5; D not resolved. Germline V CDR1 and CDR2: LNHDA, SQIVND (reference sequence). The CDR3 has 12 residues. The V gene lost 4 bases and the J gene lost 9 bases, with 10 bases spanning the gap. CDR3 in amino acids: CASSTLPGPQHF. The CDR3, as DNA: TGTGCCAGTAGTACCCTCCCCGGGCCCCAGCATTTT.

This chain uses TRBV7-6 with TRBJ1-1, with a tentative D call TRBD1 (5 bases). The CDR3 has 17 amino acids. With 4 bases removed from V and 0 bases from J, the gap between germline ends came to 18 bases. Germline V gene sequence: CDR1 SGHVS, CDR2 FNYEAQ. CDR3 sequence: CASSYGPATVMNTEAFF. In DNA, the CDR3 is TGTGCCAGCAGCTACGGCCCCGCGACAGTGATGAACACTGAAGCTTTCTTT.

This sequence joins TRBV12-3 or TRBV12-4 and TRBJ1-5; D remains unclear. V lost 3 bases and J 5 bases, leaving 11 bases between the germline ends. The CDR3 runs 14 residues. Here the CDR3 reads CASSFRALDQPQHF. The CDR3 DNA sequence: TGTGCCAGCAGTTTTAGGGCTCTTGATCAGCCCCAGCATTTT.